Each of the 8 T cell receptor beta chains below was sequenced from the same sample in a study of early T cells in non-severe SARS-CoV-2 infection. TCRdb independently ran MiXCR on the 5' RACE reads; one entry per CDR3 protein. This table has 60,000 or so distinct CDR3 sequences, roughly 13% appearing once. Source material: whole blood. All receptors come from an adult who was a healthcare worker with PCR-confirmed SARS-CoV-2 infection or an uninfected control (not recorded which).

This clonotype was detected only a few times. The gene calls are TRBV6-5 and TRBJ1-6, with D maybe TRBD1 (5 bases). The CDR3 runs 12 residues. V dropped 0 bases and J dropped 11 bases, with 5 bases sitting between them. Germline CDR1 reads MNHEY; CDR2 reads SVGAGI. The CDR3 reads CASSYSGPPLHF. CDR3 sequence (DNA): TGTGCCAGCAGTTACTCGGGACCACCCCTCCACTTT.

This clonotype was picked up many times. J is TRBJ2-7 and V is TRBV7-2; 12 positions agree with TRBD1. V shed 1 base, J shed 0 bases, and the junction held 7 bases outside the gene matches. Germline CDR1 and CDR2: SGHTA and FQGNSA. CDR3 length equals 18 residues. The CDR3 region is CASSLVGGTGGASYEQYF. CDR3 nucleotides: TGTGCCAGCAGCTTAGTAGGGGGGACAGGGGGCGCCTCCTACGAGCAGTACTTC.

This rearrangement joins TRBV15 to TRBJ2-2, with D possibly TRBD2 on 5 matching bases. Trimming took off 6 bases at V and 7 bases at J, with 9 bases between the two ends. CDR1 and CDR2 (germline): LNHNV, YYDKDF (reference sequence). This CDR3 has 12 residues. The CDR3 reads CATSRGFGELFF. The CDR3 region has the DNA TGTGCCACCAGTCGGGGATTCGGGGAGCTGTTTTTT.

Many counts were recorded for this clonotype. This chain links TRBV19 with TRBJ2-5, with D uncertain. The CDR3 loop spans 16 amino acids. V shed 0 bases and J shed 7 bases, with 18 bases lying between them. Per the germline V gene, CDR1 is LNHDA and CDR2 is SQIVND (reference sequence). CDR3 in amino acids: CASSIDLSIRSGTQYF. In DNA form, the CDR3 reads TGTGCCAGTAGTATAGATCTGAGCATCCGTTCAGGGACCCAGTACTTC.

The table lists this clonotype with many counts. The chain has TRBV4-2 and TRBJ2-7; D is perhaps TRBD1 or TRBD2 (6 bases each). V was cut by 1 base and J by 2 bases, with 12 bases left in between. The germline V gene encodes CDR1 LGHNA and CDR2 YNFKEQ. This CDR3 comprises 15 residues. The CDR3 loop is CASSQVGGLPYEQYF. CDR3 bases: TGTGCCAGCAGCCAAGTAGGGGGGTTGCCCTACGAGCAGTACTTC.

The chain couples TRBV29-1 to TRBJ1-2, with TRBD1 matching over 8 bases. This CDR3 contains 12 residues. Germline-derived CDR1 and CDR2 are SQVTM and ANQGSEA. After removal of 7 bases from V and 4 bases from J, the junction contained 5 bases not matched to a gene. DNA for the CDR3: TGCAGCGATAATCAGGGGGCCTATGGCTACACCTTC. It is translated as CSDNQGAYGYTF.

The CDR3: CASSLGAAQNQPQHF. CDR3 sequence (DNA): TGTGCCAGCAGCTTGGGGGCAGCACAAAATCAGCCCCAGCATTTT. The chain combines TRBV5-6 with TRBJ1-5; no definite D call. CDR3 length: 15 residues. Trimming cost V 0 bases and J 4 bases, with 11 bases left between them. Per germline, CDR1 SGHDT and CDR2 YYEEEE.

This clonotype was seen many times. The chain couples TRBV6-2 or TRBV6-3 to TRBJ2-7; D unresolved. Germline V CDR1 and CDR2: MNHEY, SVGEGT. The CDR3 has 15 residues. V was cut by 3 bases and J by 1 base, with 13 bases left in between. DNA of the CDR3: TGTGCCAGCAGTTATGGCCTGCCGCGATCCTACGAGCAGTACTTC. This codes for CASSYGLPRSYEQYF.